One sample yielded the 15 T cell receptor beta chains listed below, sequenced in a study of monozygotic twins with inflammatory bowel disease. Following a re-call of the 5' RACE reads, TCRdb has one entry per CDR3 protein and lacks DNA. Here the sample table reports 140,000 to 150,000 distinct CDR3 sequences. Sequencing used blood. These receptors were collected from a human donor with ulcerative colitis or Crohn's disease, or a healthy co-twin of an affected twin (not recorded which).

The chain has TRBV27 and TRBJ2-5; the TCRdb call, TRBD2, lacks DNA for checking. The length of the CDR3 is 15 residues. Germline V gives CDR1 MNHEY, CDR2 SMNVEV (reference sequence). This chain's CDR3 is CASSRLGAGEETQYF.

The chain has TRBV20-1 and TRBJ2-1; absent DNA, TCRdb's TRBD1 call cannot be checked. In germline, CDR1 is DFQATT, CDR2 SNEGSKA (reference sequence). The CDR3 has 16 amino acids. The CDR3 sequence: CSARDSGHSSYNEQFF.

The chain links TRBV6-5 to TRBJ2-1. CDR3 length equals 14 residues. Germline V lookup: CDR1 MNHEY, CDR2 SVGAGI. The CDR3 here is CASSYRRPWNKQFF.

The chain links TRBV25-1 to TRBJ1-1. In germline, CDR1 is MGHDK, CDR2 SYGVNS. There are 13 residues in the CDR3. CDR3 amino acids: CASSEKTVTEAFF.

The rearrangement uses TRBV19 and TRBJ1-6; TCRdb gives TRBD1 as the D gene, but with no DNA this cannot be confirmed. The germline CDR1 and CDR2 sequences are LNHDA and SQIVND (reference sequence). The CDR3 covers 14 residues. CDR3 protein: CASRPQGSGSPLHF.

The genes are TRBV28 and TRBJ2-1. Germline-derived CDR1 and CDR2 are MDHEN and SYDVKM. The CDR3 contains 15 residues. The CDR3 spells CASRIETLSYNEQFF.

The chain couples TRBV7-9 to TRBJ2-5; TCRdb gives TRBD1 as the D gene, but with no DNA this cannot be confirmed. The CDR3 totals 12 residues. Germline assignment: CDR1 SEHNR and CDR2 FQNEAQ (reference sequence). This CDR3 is CASSSRVETQYF.

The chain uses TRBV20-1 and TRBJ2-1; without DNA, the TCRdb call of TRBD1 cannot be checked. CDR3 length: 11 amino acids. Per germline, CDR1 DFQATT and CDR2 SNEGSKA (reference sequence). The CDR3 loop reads CRSGPYNEQFF.

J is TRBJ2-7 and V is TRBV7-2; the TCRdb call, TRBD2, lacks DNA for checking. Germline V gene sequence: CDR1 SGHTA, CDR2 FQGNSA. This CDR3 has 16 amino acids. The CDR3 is CASSFVGASTSYEQYF.

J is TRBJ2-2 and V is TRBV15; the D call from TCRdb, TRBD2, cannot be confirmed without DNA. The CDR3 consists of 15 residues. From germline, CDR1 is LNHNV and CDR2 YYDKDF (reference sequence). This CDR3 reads CATSQASVRTGELFF.

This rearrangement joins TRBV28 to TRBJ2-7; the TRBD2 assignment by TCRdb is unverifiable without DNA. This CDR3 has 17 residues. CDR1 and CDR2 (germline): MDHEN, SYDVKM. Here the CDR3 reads CASSLFGTSGILYEQYF. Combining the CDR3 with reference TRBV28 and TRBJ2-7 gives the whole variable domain DVKVTQSSRYLVKRTGEKVFLECVQDMDHENMFWYRQDPGLGLRLIYFSYDVKMKEKGDIPEGYSVSREKKERFSLILESASTNQTSMYLCASSLFGTSGILYEQYFGPGTRLTVT.

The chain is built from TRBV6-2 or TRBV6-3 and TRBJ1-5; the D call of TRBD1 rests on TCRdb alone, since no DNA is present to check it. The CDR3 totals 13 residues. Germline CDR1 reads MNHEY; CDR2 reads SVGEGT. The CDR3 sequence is CASGGISNQPQHF.

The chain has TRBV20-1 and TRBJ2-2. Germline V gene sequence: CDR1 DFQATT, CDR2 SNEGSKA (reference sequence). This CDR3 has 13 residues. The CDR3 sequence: CSARDRYTGELFF.

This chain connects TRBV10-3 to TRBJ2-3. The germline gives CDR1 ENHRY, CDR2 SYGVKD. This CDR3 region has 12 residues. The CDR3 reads CAISEWTDTQYF.

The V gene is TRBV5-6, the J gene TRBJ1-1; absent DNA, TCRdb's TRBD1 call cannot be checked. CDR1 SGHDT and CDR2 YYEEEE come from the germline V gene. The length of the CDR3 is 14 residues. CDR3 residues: CASSKTEYMAEAFF. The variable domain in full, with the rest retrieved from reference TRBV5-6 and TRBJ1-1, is DAGVTQSPTHLIKTRGQQVTLRCSPKSGHDTVSWYQQALGQGPQFIFQYYEEEERQRGNFPDRFSGHQFPNYSSELNVNALLLGDSALYLCASSKTEYMAEAFFGQGTRLTVV.